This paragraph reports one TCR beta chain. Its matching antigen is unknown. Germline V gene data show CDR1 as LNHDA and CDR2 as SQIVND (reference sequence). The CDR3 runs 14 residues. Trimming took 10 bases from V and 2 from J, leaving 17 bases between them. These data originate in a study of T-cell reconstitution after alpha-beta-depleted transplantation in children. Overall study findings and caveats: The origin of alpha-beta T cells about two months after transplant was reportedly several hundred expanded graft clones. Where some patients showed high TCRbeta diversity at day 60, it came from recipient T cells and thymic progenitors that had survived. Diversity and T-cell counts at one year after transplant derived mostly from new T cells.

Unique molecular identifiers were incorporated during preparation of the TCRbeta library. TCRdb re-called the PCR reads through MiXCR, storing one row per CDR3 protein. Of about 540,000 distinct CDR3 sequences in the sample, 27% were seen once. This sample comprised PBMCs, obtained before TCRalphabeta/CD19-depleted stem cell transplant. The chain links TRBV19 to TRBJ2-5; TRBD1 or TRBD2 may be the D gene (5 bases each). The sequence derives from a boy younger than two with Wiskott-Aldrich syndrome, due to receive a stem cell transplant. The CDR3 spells CATGSGRWQETQYF. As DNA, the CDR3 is TGTGCCACAGGGTCGGGGAGATGGCAAGAGACCCAGTACTTC.